The 31 T cell receptor beta chains below were found in one sample sequenced in a study of post-analysis software for immune sequencing data. No antigen is known for these receptors. The study's findings and limits: Comparison of patients with controls showed five TRBV segments more frequent in patients, TRBV5-6, TRBV5-1 and TRBV20-1 among them.

Unique molecular identifiers were present in the TCR beta cDNA libraries. TCRdb called the PCR reads again in MiXCR, with one record for every CDR3 protein. The sample consists of roughly 800,000 distinct CDR3 sequences, 35% to 55% of them appearing once. The sequencing input was blood. Receptors originate from a girl aged 10-17 years with multiple sclerosis.

The V call is TRBV7-2, the J call TRBJ1-1; TRBD1 matches 7 bases. Germline trimming cut 8 bases from V and 5 bases from J; bases unmatched to any gene: 14. This CDR3 region has 15 residues. Looked up from germline, CDR1 is SGHTA and CDR2 is FQGNSA. The chain's CDR3 is CASFSRTGVGTEAFF. CDR3 nucleotides: TGTGCCAGCTTCTCCCGAACAGGGGTAGGAACTGAAGCTTTCTTT.

This sequence joins TRBV4-3 and TRBJ2-1, with 10 positions matching TRBD2. The J segment lost 4 bases and the V segment lost 0 bases, leaving 6 bases of the junction unmatched. The germline V gene encodes CDR1 LGHNA and CDR2 YSLEER. The CDR3 sequence is 17 residues long. The CDR3 DNA is TGCGCCAGCAGCCAAGAGGGGCGGACTAGCGGATACAATGAGCAGTTCTTC. This encodes CASSQEGRTSGYNEQFF.

The V and J genes are TRBV5-6 and TRBJ1-1; no clear D. This CDR3 spans 14 amino acids. The germline gives CDR1 SGHDT, CDR2 YYEEEE. V lost 4 bases and J lost 5, with 15 bases in between. DNA for the CDR3: TGTGCCAGCAGCCCCCTGGGCGCGGGTACTGAAGCTTTCTTT. Translation: CASSPLGAGTEAFF.

This clonotype was seen more than once but under ten times. The genes are TRBV15 and TRBJ2-3; D uncertain. Looked up from germline, CDR1 is LNHNV and CDR2 is YYDKDF (reference sequence). The CDR3 totals 13 residues. Trimming cost V 1 base and J 6 bases, with 8 bases left between them. CDR3 sequence (DNA): TGTGCCACCAGCAGAGGGTCCTCGGATACGCAGTATTTT. This sequence encodes CATSRGSSDTQYF.

The rearrangement links TRBV12-3 or TRBV12-4 to TRBJ2-3, with 8 bases aligning to TRBD2. The CDR3 totals 15 residues. V lost 6 bases, J lost 2 bases, and 7 bases stayed unmatched. DNA for the CDR3: TGTGCCAGCAGGGGAAGGACTAGCACCACAGATACGCAGTATTTT. It specifies CASRGRTSTTDTQYF.

V and J are TRBV7-6 and TRBJ2-4; 10 bases map to TRBD1. The CDR3 loop spans 16 amino acids. Unmatched junction bases numbered 7, after V lost 5 bases and J lost 3 bases. Germline CDR1 SGHVS, CDR2 FNYEAQ. This CDR3 reads CASSPRQGAVKNIQYF. DNA of the CDR3: TGTGCCAGCAGCCCCCGACAGGGGGCAGTCAAAAACATTCAGTACTTC.

The J gene is TRBJ2-5, the V gene TRBV29-1; D is perhaps TRBD1 or TRBD2 (5 bases each). The V gene lost 6 bases and the J gene lost 2 bases, with 16 bases spanning the gap. The CDR3 is 14 residues long. Germline V CDR1 and CDR2: SQVTM, ANQGSEA. The CDR3 DNA sequence: TGCAGCGTCGAGGGGTGGGTAGGGCAAGAGACCCAGTACTTC. Amino acid sequence: CSVEGWVGQETQYF.

The chain joins TRBV7-2 to TRBJ2-7; 9 nucleotides align to TRBD1. The end of the DNA is better explained by TRBJ2-5, so the J call may be wrong. There are 15 residues in the CDR3. From germline, CDR1 is SGHTA and CDR2 FQGNSA. The CDR3 DNA reads TGTGCCAGCAGCTGGCAGGGACAGGGTGAAGAGACCCAGTACTTC. It is translated as CASSWQGQGEETQYF.

This clonotype came up a few times. This chain links TRBV5-5 with TRBJ2-4; D gene ambiguous. The J call may be in error: the DNA end matches TRBJ2-7 better. This CDR3 has 17 amino acids. Germline V gene lookup returns CDR1 SGHKS and CDR2 YYEKEE (reference sequence). The CDR3 reads CASSPLKASAGLYEQYF. The CDR3 bases are TGTGCCAGCAGCCCCCTCAAGGCTTCGGCAGGCCTCTACGAGCAGTACTTC.

This chain joins TRBV28 and TRBJ1-2; D unresolved. The CDR3 length is 12 residues. In germline, CDR1 is MDHEN, CDR2 SYDVKM. V was cut by 6 bases and J by 5 bases, with 10 bases left in between. This CDR3 reads CASRWSGYGYTF. The DNA for the CDR3 is TGTGCCAGCAGGTGGTCCGGATATGGCTACACCTTC.

J is TRBJ2-1 and V is TRBV27, with D uncertain. Between the trimmed V and J ends, which lost 3 bases and 0 bases, there was a span of 9 bases. The CDR3 totals 15 residues. The germline gives CDR1 MNHEY, CDR2 SMNVEV (reference sequence). DNA for the CDR3: TGTGCCAGCAGTTTCCTACTGAGCTCCTACAATGAGCAGTTCTTC. Protein: CASSFLLSSYNEQFF.

This clonotype was found a few times. This sequence joins TRBV20-1 and TRBJ2-1, with D possibly TRBD1 on 6 matching bases. The CDR3 sequence is 14 residues long. V was clipped by 4 bases and J by 4 bases, with 14 bases between them. Germline V gene lookup returns CDR1 DFQATT and CDR2 SNEGSKA (reference sequence). The CDR3 coding sequence is TGCAGTGCTAATGGAAAGGGGGTTTACAATGAGCAGTTCTTC. Translating it yields CSANGKGVYNEQFF.

The chain uses TRBV7-8 and TRBJ1-1; D is undetermined. V lost 2 bases and J lost 1, with 14 bases in between. The CDR3 spans 16 residues. The germline V gene encodes CDR1 SGHVS and CDR2 FQNEAQ. CDR3 residues: CASSLLFGRQNTEAFF. The CDR3 nucleotides read TGTGCCAGCAGCTTACTGTTTGGCAGACAGAACACTGAAGCTTTCTTT.

V and J are TRBV12-3 or TRBV12-4 and TRBJ2-1, with D perhaps matching TRBD2 (6 bases). CDR3 length: 18 residues. V was clipped by 2 bases and J by 5 bases, with 22 bases between them. The CDR3 sequence is CASSLPRGTSPRDNEQFF. As DNA, the CDR3 is TGTGCCAGCAGTTTACCGCGGGGCACCTCCCCTAGGGACAATGAGCAGTTCTTC.

The chain joins TRBV12-3 or TRBV12-4 to TRBJ1-1; D uncertain. This CDR3 is built from 16 residues. V was cut by 0 bases and J by 1 base, with 12 bases left in between. The CDR3 DNA reads TGTGCCAGCAGTTTAGCGGGTTGGAGCCAGAACACTGAAGCTTTCTTT. Its protein is CASSLAGWSQNTEAFF.

The V gene is TRBV27, the J gene TRBJ1-5, with no clear D. The CDR3 totals 12 residues. Trimming removed 5 bases at V and 9 bases at J, with 11 bases between. CDR1 and CDR2 (germline): MNHEY, SMNVEV (reference sequence). The CDR3 DNA is TGTGCCAGCAGTACCCCCGGTCGGCCCCAGCATTTT. As protein: CASSTPGRPQHF.

This clonotype was seen more than once but under ten times. The V call is TRBV29-1, the J call TRBJ2-4, with D tentatively TRBD2 (6 bases). This CDR3 has 13 amino acids. CDR1 is SQVTM, CDR2 ANQGSEA, per germline. V lost 8 bases and J 5 bases, leaving 16 bases between the germline ends. The CDR3 loop is CSTTTSFQNIQYF. CDR3 coding DNA: TGCAGCACAACCACTAGCTTCCAAAACATTCAGTACTTC.

This clonotype was counted between two and nine times. The CDR3 region has the DNA TGTGCCGGAGACTCGGGACTAGCGGGAAGTGAGCAGTTCTTC. This gives the protein CAGDSGLAGSEQFF. The chain recombines TRBV6-1 with TRBJ2-1; 13 bases fit TRBD2. The V gene end was trimmed by 11 bases and the J gene end by 9 bases; junction bases not matched to a gene: 10. There are 14 residues in the CDR3. Germline V gene lookup returns CDR1 MNHNS and CDR2 SASEGT.

The chain couples TRBV3-1 to TRBJ2-7, with TRBD1 matching 8 bases. V gave up 3 bases and J gave up 2 bases; unmatched junction bases: 9. The CDR3 extends over 16 amino acids. CDR1 is LGHDT, CDR2 YNNKEL, per germline (reference sequence). The CDR3 reads CASSQGRRTGTYEQYF. As DNA, the CDR3 is TGTGCCAGCAGCCAGGGCAGGAGGACAGGGACCTACGAGCAGTACTTC.

V is TRBV27 and J is TRBJ1-4, with a weak D call TRBD1 (5 bases). The CDR3 has 15 residues. Germline values: CDR1 MNHEY, CDR2 SMNVEV (reference sequence). Trimming removed 7 bases from V and 5 bases from J, with 17 bases in between. Here the CDR3 reads CASMKTTDRNEKLFF. The DNA for the CDR3 is TGTGCCAGCATGAAGACCACAGACAGAAATGAAAAACTGTTTTTT.

The chain is built from TRBV4-3 and TRBJ1-2; D unresolved. V lost 0 bases and J 2 bases, leaving 7 bases between the germline ends. This CDR3 has 14 residues. The germline V gene has CDR1 LGHNA and CDR2 YSLEER. CDR3 DNA: TGCGCCAGCAGCCAAGATGCAGACAACTATGGCTACACCTTC. Translation gives CASSQDADNYGYTF.

This clonotype was found many times. V gene TRBV7-2 combines with J gene TRBJ2-5; D gene ambiguous. This CDR3 has 18 residues. Germline V gives CDR1 SGHTA, CDR2 FQGNSA. The V and J ends lost 1 base and 2 bases respectively, with 20 bases between them. The CDR3 is CASSLEGPAFPQQETQYF. DNA of the CDR3: TGTGCCAGCAGCTTAGAGGGTCCGGCATTCCCACAACAAGAGACCCAGTACTTC.

The CDR3 loop reads CSATTSGRTETQYF. Written as DNA, the CDR3 is TGCAGTGCAACTACTAGCGGGAGGACGGAGACCCAGTACTTC. V is TRBV20-1 and J is TRBJ2-5, with TRBD2 matching 12 bases. Germline loops: CDR1 DFQATT, CDR2 SNEGSKA (reference sequence). The CDR3 loop spans 14 amino acids. V dropped 6 bases and J dropped 5; count of bases not matched to a gene: 7.

The chain combines TRBV7-9 with TRBJ1-2; no definite D call. The CDR3 loop spans 12 amino acids. CDR1 is SEHNR and CDR2 is FQNEAQ in the germline V gene (reference sequence). Trimming took 1 base from V and 8 from J, leaving 8 bases between them. The CDR3: CASSLGISGYTF. The CDR3 DNA sequence: TGTGCCAGCAGCTTAGGGATATCAGGCTACACCTTC.

In its sample, this clonotype was seen a few times. The chain has TRBV15 and TRBJ2-7; TRBD1 aligns across 10 bases. Per the germline V gene, CDR1 is LNHNV and CDR2 is YYDKDF (reference sequence). This CDR3 has 16 residues. Losses at the gene ends were 1 base for V and 3 bases for J; bases not matched to a gene: 6. For the CDR3, the DNA is TGTGCCACCAGCAGAGCGGTTGGGACAGGGGTCTACGAGCAGTACTTC. Amino acids: CATSRAVGTGVYEQYF.

A few counts support this clonotype. The CDR3 spells CASSPWDRSGELFF. In DNA form, the CDR3 reads TGTGCCAGCAGCCCCTGGGACCGGAGCGGGGAGCTGTTTTTT. V is TRBV7-2 and J is TRBJ2-2; tentatively, D is TRBD1 or TRBD2 (5 bases each). The CDR3 extends over 14 amino acids. The V and J ends lost 5 bases and 7 bases respectively, with 14 bases between them. Germline V gene sequence: CDR1 SGHTA, CDR2 FQGNSA. The full variable domain, in which reference TRBV7-2 and TRBJ2-2 provide the parts outside the CDR3, is GAGVSQSPSNKVTEKGKDVELRCDPISGHTALYWYRQSLGQGLEFLIYFQGNSAPDKSGLPSDRFSAERTGGSVSTLTIQRTQQEDSAVYLCASSPWDRSGELFFGEGSRLTVL.

The chain uses TRBV10-2 and TRBJ2-6; D call uncertain. Germline V gives CDR1 WSHSY, CDR2 SAAADI. This CDR3 contains 14 residues. With 10 bases removed from V and 0 bases from J, the gap between germline ends came to 10 bases. This CDR3 reads CATRSSSGANVLTF. The CDR3 DNA follows: TGCGCCACCAGATCCAGCTCTGGGGCCAACGTCCTGACTTTC.

This clonotype was seen a handful of times. The chain uses TRBV7-9 and TRBJ1-2, with a tentative D call TRBD1 (5 bases). CDR1 SEHNR and CDR2 FQNEAQ come from the germline V gene (reference sequence). This CDR3 spans 13 amino acids. V lost 2 bases, J lost 9 bases, and 13 bases lay in between. Here the CDR3 DNA reads TGTGCCAGCAGCTTATCTGACGGGGGAAGCTACACCTTC. This codes for CASSLSDGGSYTF.

V usage is TRBV20-1 and J usage is TRBJ2-1; the D gene is possibly TRBD1 (6 bases). Trimming cost V 3 bases and J 9 bases, with 15 bases left between them. Per the germline V gene, CDR1 is DFQATT and CDR2 is SNEGSKA (reference sequence). The CDR3 has 13 amino acids. CDR3 DNA sequence: TGCAGTGCTAGTCGAGGGGGAGTCGGTGAGCAGTTCTTC. Translation: CSASRGGVGEQFF.

The chain joins TRBV7-2 to TRBJ2-5; a weak D match, TRBD2 (6 bases). The CDR3 length is 14 residues. Germline CDR1 reads SGHTA; CDR2 reads FQGNSA. The germline V and J ends were trimmed by 4 bases and 5 bases, with 14 bases remaining between them. CDR3 loop: CASSSGAGYETQYF. CDR3 DNA: TGTGCCAGCAGCTCCGGGGCGGGGTACGAGACCCAGTACTTC.

The CDR3 DNA is TGTGCCAGCACCCCCAACATTGTTTACGAGCAGTACTTC. Protein: CASTPNIVYEQYF. The chain joins TRBV12-3 or TRBV12-4 to TRBJ2-4; D remains ambiguous. The J call may be in error: the DNA end matches TRBJ2-7 better. The CDR3 contains 13 residues.